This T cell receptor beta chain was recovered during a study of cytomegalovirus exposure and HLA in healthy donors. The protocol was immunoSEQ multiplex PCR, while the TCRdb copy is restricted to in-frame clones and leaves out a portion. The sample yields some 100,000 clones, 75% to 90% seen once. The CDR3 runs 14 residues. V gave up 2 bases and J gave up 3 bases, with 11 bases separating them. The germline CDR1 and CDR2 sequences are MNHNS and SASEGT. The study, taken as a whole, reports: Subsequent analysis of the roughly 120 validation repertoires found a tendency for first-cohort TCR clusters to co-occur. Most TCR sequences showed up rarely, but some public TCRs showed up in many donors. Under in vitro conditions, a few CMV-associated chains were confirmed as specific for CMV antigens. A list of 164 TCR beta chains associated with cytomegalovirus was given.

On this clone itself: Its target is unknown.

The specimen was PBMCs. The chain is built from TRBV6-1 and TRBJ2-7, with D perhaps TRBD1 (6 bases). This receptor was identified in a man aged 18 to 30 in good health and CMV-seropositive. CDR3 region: CASSERTVSYEQYF. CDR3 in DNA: TGTGCCAGCAGTGAAAGGACAGTAAGCTACGAGCAGTACTTC.